These 21 T cell receptor beta chains originate from one sample sequenced in a study of blood T cell repertoires in COVID-19. TCRdb's table, derived via immunoSEQ multiplex PCR, lists solely in-frame clones and lacks some. Of around 300,000 clones listed, roughly 89% are singletons. What was sequenced was peripheral blood. The receptors were sampled from a woman aged 40 to 49 who had recovered from COVID-19.

The CDR3 loop reads CASSLQGGNEQFF. CDR3 in DNA: TGTGCCAGCAGCTTACAGGGGGGGAATGAGCAGTTCTTC. J is TRBJ2-1 and V is TRBV5-4; a weak D match, TRBD1 (8 bases). The CDR3 runs 13 residues. Deletions cut 2 bases from V and 7 bases from J, with 10 bases between. CDR1 and CDR2 (germline): SGHNT, YYREEE (reference sequence).

V and J are TRBV7-9 and TRBJ1-5; D gene ambiguous. The germline V and J ends were trimmed by 1 base and 5 bases, with 12 bases remaining between them. Germline lookup yields CDR1 SEHNR and CDR2 FQNEAQ (reference sequence). This CDR3 has 15 residues. The CDR3 is CASSLGGWGDQPQHF. DNA for the CDR3: TGTGCCAGCAGCTTAGGGGGTTGGGGAGATCAGCCCCAGCATTTT.

The chain carries TRBV24-1 and TRBJ2-5; possible D gene TRBD1, 5 bases. The CDR3 spans 14 residues. The V end lost 5 bases, the J end lost 0 bases, and 9 bases lay between the germline ends. Germline V gives CDR1 KGHDR, CDR2 SFDVKD. In DNA, the CDR3 is TGTGCCACCAGTGGTATACAGGACCAAGAGACCCAGTACTTC. Its translation: CATSGIQDQETQYF.

V and J are TRBV5-4 and TRBJ1-1, with D possibly matching TRBD1 (5 bases). Germline CDR1 SGHNT, CDR2 YYREEE (reference sequence). The CDR3 length is 13 residues. Trimming took 4 bases from V and 2 from J, leaving 9 bases between them. CDR3 in DNA: TGTGCCAGCAGCCCTGACAGCAACACTGAAGCTTTCTTT. This codes for CASSPDSNTEAFF.

The CDR3 sequence is CASSLGLNEKLFF. The CDR3 DNA reads as TGTGCCAGCAGTTTAGGACTTAATGAAAAACTGTTTTTT. The chain joins TRBV6-5 to TRBJ1-4, with D unclear. The CDR3 runs 13 residues. The V end was cut by 4 bases, the J end by 4 bases, with 7 bases between. Germline values: CDR1 MNHEY, CDR2 SVGAGI.

The chain has TRBV5-6 and TRBJ1-6; D is unresolved. The CDR3 extends over 14 amino acids. CDR1 and CDR2 (germline): SGHDT, YYEEEE. V lost 2 bases and J lost 4, with 7 bases in between. The CDR3 DNA follows: TGTGCCAGCAGCTTTCTAGGTTATAATTCACCCCTCCACTTT. It is translated as CASSFLGYNSPLHF.

The chain links TRBV4-2 to TRBJ1-4, with D possibly matching TRBD1 (6 bases). This CDR3 region has 15 residues. The germline gives CDR1 LGHNA, CDR2 YNFKEQ. Between the trimmed V and J ends, which lost 5 bases and 0 bases, there was a span of 10 bases. CDR3 sequence (DNA): TGTGCCAGCAGCGGAGACAGGCCAACTAATGAAAAACTGTTTTTT. It codes for CASSGDRPTNEKLFF.

This chain joins TRBV5-6 and TRBJ2-1; TRBD2 might be the D (5 bases). The ends were cut back, 4 bases at V and 4 bases at J, with 12 bases in the middle. Germline-derived CDR1 and CDR2 are SGHDT and YYEEEE. The CDR3 extends over 14 amino acids. Here the CDR3 reads CASSTGNLYNEQFF. CDR3 DNA: TGTGCCAGCAGCACCGGGAACCTATACAATGAGCAGTTCTTC.

This chain connects TRBV4-1 to TRBJ2-4; tentatively, D is TRBD1 (6 bases). In germline, CDR1 is MGHRA, CDR2 YSYEKL. The V gene lost 1 base and the J gene lost 4 bases, with 17 bases spanning the gap. The CDR3 extends over 17 amino acids. CDR3 sequence: CASSQGLLGGSKNIQYF. Here the CDR3 DNA reads TGCGCCAGCAGCCAAGGCCTCCTAGGGGGAAGTAAAAACATTCAGTACTTC.

This clone was detected a few times. This chain connects TRBV21-1 to TRBJ2-3; no DNA check was done on the table's D call, TRBD2. TRBV21-1 is annotated as a pseudogene. This CDR3 region has 17 residues. In DNA, the CDR3 is TGTGCCAGCAGCAAAGGTTGGTCTACTAGCGGGATGAATACGCAGTATTTT. Amino acid sequence: CASSKGWSTSGMNTQYF.

The chain has TRBV28 and TRBJ2-4, with D perhaps TRBD2 (6 bases). The germline V gene has CDR1 MDHEN and CDR2 SYDVKM. CDR3 length: 14 amino acids. Trimming stripped 8 bases from V and 6 bases from J, with 17 bases between. The CDR3 DNA is TGTGCCAGCCGCGGGGCCCTCCCCCCAAACATTCAGTACTTC. As protein: CASRGALPPNIQYF.

The V gene is TRBV7-2, the J gene TRBJ2-3, with 12 bases identical to TRBD2. This CDR3 is 17 amino acids long. Per the germline V gene, CDR1 is SGHTA and CDR2 is FQGNSA. V gave up 0 bases and J gave up 6 bases; unmatched junction bases: 7. In DNA form, the CDR3 reads TGTGCCAGCAGCTTAGCGCCTAGCGGGAGGGCCAGCGATACGCAGTATTTT. Protein product: CASSLAPSGRASDTQYF.

The V and J genes are TRBV5-1 and TRBJ2-5; D might be TRBD2 (5 bases). The CDR3 runs to 17 residues. From germline, CDR1 is SGHRS and CDR2 YFSETQ. Trimming removed 0 bases at V and 2 bases at J, with 17 bases between. CDR3 nucleotides: TGCGCCAGCAGCTTGGAACCGGGATCAAGCCTTCAAGAGACCCAGTACTTC. Translating gives CASSLEPGSSLQETQYF.

This chain uses TRBV19 with TRBJ2-2, with D maybe TRBD1 (6 bases). V was trimmed by 8 bases and J by 0 bases, leaving 7 bases between them. In germline, CDR1 is LNHDA, CDR2 SQIVND (reference sequence). This CDR3 has 13 residues. CDR3 protein: CASRTANTGELFF. The CDR3 region has the DNA TGTGCCAGTCGGACAGCGAACACCGGGGAGCTGTTTTTT.

For the CDR3, the DNA is TGTGCCAGCAGCTTGGCCGGGGGAGCGGGGTGGAGCTCCTACGAGCAGTACTTC. It yields the protein CASSLAGGAGWSSYEQYF. V gene TRBV5-8 combines with J gene TRBJ2-7; TRBD2 matches at 7 bases. Per the germline V gene, CDR1 is SGHTS and CDR2 is YDEGEE. Losses at the gene ends were 0 bases for V and 0 bases for J; bases not matched to a gene: 12. The CDR3 is 18 residues long.

This clone was observed a single time. The CDR3 DNA follows: TGTGCCACCAGTGACCAAACGGGACTAGGGTCCTACAATGAGCAGTTCTTC. Translating gives CATSDQTGLGSYNEQFF. The J gene is TRBJ2-1, the V gene TRBV24-1; 8 nucleotides match TRBD2. This CDR3 comprises 17 residues. V was clipped by 4 bases and J by 1 base; unmatched bases: 8. Per germline, CDR1 KGHDR and CDR2 SFDVKD.

This sequence joins TRBV28 and TRBJ2-5, with 11 bases fitting TRBD2. The V gene end was trimmed by 6 bases and the J gene end by 4 bases; junction bases not matched to a gene: 4. The V gene's germline CDR1 is MDHEN and CDR2 SYDVKM. The CDR3 totals 14 residues. The CDR3 sequence is CASSLAGGAETQYF. CDR3 sequence (DNA): TGTGCCAGCAGCCTAGCGGGAGGTGCAGAGACCCAGTACTTC.

The chain joins TRBV21-1 to TRBJ1-2; the table names TRBD1, a call not compared with the DNA. TRBV21-1 is a known pseudogene. This CDR3 contains 18 residues. The CDR3 DNA reads TGTGCCAGCAGCAGAGAGCGTCGGAACACCCGTAATGGGGCGGGCTACACCTTC. Translation: CASSRERRNTRNGAGYTF.

The chain uses TRBV9 and TRBJ1-1, with TRBD1 matching over 7 bases. Germline CDR1 and CDR2: SGDLS and YYNGEE. The CDR3 loop spans 14 amino acids. Losses at the gene ends were 2 bases for V and 5 bases for J; bases not matched to a gene: 6. The CDR3 region is CASSVDPGQTEAFF. The DNA for the CDR3 is TGTGCCAGCAGCGTCGACCCGGGACAGACTGAAGCTTTCTTT.

CDR3 sequence reads: CAAAGGPGNEQFF. For the CDR3, the DNA is TGTGCCGCCGCGGGAGGGCCGGGCAATGAGCAGTTCTTC. This rearrangement joins TRBV10-3 to TRBJ2-1, with TRBD2 matching over 9 bases. CDR1 is ENHRY and CDR2 is SYGVKD in the germline V gene. The J segment lost 6 bases and the V segment lost 11 bases, leaving 8 bases of the junction unmatched. This CDR3 contains 13 residues.

V is TRBV6-5 and J is TRBJ1-5; D is ambiguous. Germline lookup yields CDR1 MNHEY and CDR2 SVGAGI. This CDR3 has 14 amino acids. V lost 5 bases to trimming and J lost 5 bases, with 13 bases between them. CDR3 in amino acids: CASSSEGPDQPQHF. CDR3 DNA: TGTGCCAGCAGTAGCGAGGGCCCCGATCAGCCCCAGCATTTT.